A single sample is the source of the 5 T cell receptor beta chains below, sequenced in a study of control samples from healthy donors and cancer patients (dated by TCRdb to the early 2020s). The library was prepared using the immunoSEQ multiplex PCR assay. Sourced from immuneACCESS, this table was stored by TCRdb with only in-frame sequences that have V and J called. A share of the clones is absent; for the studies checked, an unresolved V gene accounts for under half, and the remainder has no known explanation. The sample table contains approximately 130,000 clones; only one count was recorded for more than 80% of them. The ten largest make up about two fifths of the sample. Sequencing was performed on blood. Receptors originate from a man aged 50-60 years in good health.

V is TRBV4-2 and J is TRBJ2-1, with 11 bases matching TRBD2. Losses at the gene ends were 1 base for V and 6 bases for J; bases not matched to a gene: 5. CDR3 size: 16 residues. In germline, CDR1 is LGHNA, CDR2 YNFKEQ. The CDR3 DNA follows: TGTGCCAGCAGCCAAGTCCTAGCGGGGGGAGTCAATGAGCAGTTCTTC. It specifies CASSQVLAGGVNEQFF.

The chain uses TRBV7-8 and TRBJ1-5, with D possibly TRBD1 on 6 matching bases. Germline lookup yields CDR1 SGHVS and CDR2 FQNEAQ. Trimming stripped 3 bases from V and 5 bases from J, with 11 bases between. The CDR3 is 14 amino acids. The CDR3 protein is CASSFRGNHQPQHF. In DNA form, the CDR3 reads TGTGCCAGCAGCTTTAGGGGGAATCATCAGCCCCAGCATTTT.

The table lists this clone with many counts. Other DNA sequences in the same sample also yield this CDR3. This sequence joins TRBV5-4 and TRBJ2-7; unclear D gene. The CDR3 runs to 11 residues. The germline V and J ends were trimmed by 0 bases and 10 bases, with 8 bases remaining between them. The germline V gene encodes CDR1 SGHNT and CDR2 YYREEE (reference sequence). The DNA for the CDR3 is TGTGCCAGCAGCTTGGGCCCTGAACAGTACTTC. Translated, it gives CASSLGPEQYF.

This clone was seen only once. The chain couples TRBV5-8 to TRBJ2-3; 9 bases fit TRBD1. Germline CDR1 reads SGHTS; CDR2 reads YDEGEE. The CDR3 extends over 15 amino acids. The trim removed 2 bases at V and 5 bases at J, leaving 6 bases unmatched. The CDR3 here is CASSFSGQGEDTQYF. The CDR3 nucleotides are TGTGCCAGCAGCTTCTCGGGACAGGGTGAAGATACGCAGTATTTT.

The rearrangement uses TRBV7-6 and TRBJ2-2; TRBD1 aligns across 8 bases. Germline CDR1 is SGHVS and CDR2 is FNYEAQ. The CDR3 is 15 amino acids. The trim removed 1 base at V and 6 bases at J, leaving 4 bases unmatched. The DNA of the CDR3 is TGTGCCAGCAGCTTAGAACAGGGGGGCTCCGGGGAGCTGTTTTTT. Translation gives CASSLEQGGSGELFF.